The rows below give T cell receptor beta chains drawn from one sample of a study of T cell responses to AZD1222 COVID-19 vaccine. The data were produced by immunoSEQ multiplex PCR, yet TCRdb's version contains in-frame clones alone and is incomplete. The table records 110,000 or so clones, 70% to 90% of them present only once. The specimen was peripheral blood, collected 28 days after the second AZD1222 dose. These receptors were obtained from an adult who received the AZD1222 COVID-19 vaccine. Both conserved end residues are part of each CDR3. The order of the fields is D gene, V gene, J gene, clone size, CDR3 protein, CDR3 DNA. The D gene is left open where the match is weak. Where a row states a size, it is once, few, many or the class of an expanded clone; other rows omit it.

D gene: .
V gene: TRBV28
J gene: TRBJ1-5
clone size: once
CDR3 protein: CASSLGGRQAYQPQHF
CDR3 DNA: TGTGCCAGCAGTTTAGGGGGTCGACAGGCCTATCAGCCCCAGCATTTT

D gene: .
V gene: TRBV9
J gene: TRBJ2-7
clone size: .
CDR3 protein: CASSVDQAGEQYF
CDR3 DNA: TGTGCCAGCAGCGTAGACCAGGCGGGCGAGCAGTACTTC

D gene: .
V gene: TRBV12-3/TRBV12-4
J gene: TRBJ2-5
clone size: .
CDR3 protein: CASGFGGLETQYF
CDR3 DNA: TGTGCCAGCGGATTTGGGGGGCTGGAGACCCAGTACTTC

D gene: .
V gene: TRBV5-1
J gene: TRBJ2-3
clone size: .
CDR3 protein: CASSFTGADTQYF
CDR3 DNA: TGCGCCAGCAGCTTCACGGGCGCAGATACGCAGTATTTT

D gene: .
V gene: TRBV10-1
J gene: TRBJ2-3
clone size: .
CDR3 protein: CASSDIVIPGGTDTQYF
CDR3 DNA: TGCGCCAGCAGTGATATAGTGATTCCTGGAGGCACAGATACGCAGTATTTT

D gene: TRBD2
V gene: TRBV6-6
J gene: TRBJ2-3
clone size: once
CDR3 protein: CASVAGTSTDTQYF
CDR3 DNA: TGTGCCAGCGTAGCGGGGACAAGCACAGATACGCAGTATTTT

D gene: .
V gene: TRBV7-8
J gene: TRBJ2-7
clone size: once
CDR3 protein: CASSLAGGRQYF
CDR3 DNA: TGTGCCAGCAGCTTAGCGGGGGGACGGCAGTACTTC

D gene: .
V gene: TRBV6-6
J gene: TRBJ1-5
clone size: .
CDR3 protein: CASSYVASSGQPQHF
CDR3 DNA: TGTGCCAGCAGTTACGTGGCGTCTTCCGGTCAGCCCCAGCATTTT

D gene: .
V gene: TRBV30
J gene: TRBJ1-6
clone size: .
CDR3 protein: CAWSPSGGLRYNSPLHF
CDR3 DNA: TGTGCCTGGAGTCCCAGCGGGGGGTTGAGATATAATTCACCCCTCCACTTT

D gene: TRBD2
V gene: TRBV7-2
J gene: TRBJ2-1
clone size: few
CDR3 protein: CASSFRPLAGGSYNEQFF
CDR3 DNA: TGTGCCAGCAGCTTCCGACCGTTAGCGGGGGGGTCCTACAATGAGCAGTTCTTC

D gene: TRBD1
V gene: TRBV7-8
J gene: TRBJ1-5
clone size: .
CDR3 protein: CASSRTGVNQPQHF
CDR3 DNA: TGTGCCAGCAGCCGGACAGGAGTTAATCAGCCCCAGCATTTT

D gene: .
V gene: TRBV12-5
J gene: TRBJ2-5
clone size: once
CDR3 protein: CASGPAGETQYF
CDR3 DNA: TGTGCTAGTGGTCCCGCGGGAGAGACCCAGTACTTC

D gene: .
V gene: TRBV18
J gene: TRBJ1-1
clone size: .
CDR3 protein: CASAREIGTEAFF
CDR3 DNA: TGTGCCAGCGCCCGGGAGATTGGCACTGAAGCTTTCTTT

D gene: .
V gene: TRBV2
J gene: TRBJ2-5
clone size: .
CDR3 protein: CASSVGGSLQETQYF
CDR3 DNA: TGTGCCAGCAGTGTGGGGGGTTCGCTCCAAGAGACCCAGTACTTC

D gene: TRBD1
V gene: TRBV10-2
J gene: TRBJ1-1
clone size: once
CDR3 protein: CASEDRLNTEAFF
CDR3 DNA: TGCGCCAGTGAGGACAGGTTGAACACTGAAGCTTTCTTT

D gene: .
V gene: TRBV7-8
J gene: TRBJ2-3
clone size: .
CDR3 protein: CASSPLGGGMADTQYF
CDR3 DNA: TGTGCCAGCAGCCCCCTGGGGGGGGGCATGGCAGATACGCAGTATTTT

D gene: .
V gene: TRBV27
J gene: TRBJ1-3
clone size: few
CDR3 protein: CASSFEASSGNTIYF
CDR3 DNA: TGTGCCAGCAGTTTTGAGGCCAGCTCTGGAAACACCATATATTTT

D gene: .
V gene: TRBV19
J gene: TRBJ2-5
clone size: .
CDR3 protein: CASSLDRRETQYF
CDR3 DNA: TGTGCCAGTAGTCTGGACCGGAGGGAGACCCAGTACTTC

D gene: TRBD1
V gene: TRBV30
J gene: TRBJ1-2
clone size: .
CDR3 protein: CAWTSGGAIGYTF
CDR3 DNA: TGTGCCTGGACATCAGGGGGCGCGATTGGCTACACCTTC

D gene: .
V gene: TRBV14
J gene: TRBJ2-3
clone size: .
CDR3 protein: CASSQGRGQKDTQYF
CDR3 DNA: TGTGCCAGCAGCCAAGGGCGGGGTCAGAAAGATACGCAGTATTTT

D gene: .
V gene: TRBV30
J gene: TRBJ1-6
clone size: .
CDR3 protein: CAWRRDTYNSPLHF
CDR3 DNA: TGTGCCTGGAGGCGGGACACTTATAATTCACCCCTCCACTTT

D gene: TRBD1
V gene: TRBV6-6
J gene: TRBJ1-1
clone size: .
CDR3 protein: CASSYRGRGGSEAFF
CDR3 DNA: TGTGCCAGCAGTTATAGGGGCAGGGGGGGCTCTGAAGCTTTCTTT

D gene: .
V gene: TRBV18
J gene: TRBJ1-2
clone size: .
CDR3 protein: CASSPPNGQTYGYTF
CDR3 DNA: TGTGCCAGCTCACCACCCAACGGACAAACCTATGGCTACACCTTC

D gene: .
V gene: TRBV13
J gene: TRBJ1-2
clone size: .
CDR3 protein: CASSLGRSYTF
CDR3 DNA: TGTGCCAGCAGCTTAGGGCGAAGCTACACCTTC

D gene: .
V gene: TRBV5-4
J gene: TRBJ1-3
clone size: .
CDR3 protein: CASSLEGNTIYF
CDR3 DNA: TGTGCCAGCAGCTTGGAAGGAAACACCATATATTTT

D gene: .
V gene: TRBV19
J gene: TRBJ2-3
clone size: .
CDR3 protein: CASSIRTRDTQYF
CDR3 DNA: TGTGCCAGTAGTATCAGGACAAGAGATACGCAGTATTTT

D gene: .
V gene: TRBV19
J gene: TRBJ1-1
clone size: .
CDR3 protein: CASRDIRDFTRAEAFF
CDR3 DNA: TGTGCCAGTAGAGACATCCGGGACTTTACTAGGGCTGAAGCTTTCTTT

D gene: .
V gene: TRBV21-1
J gene: TRBJ2-2
clone size: .
CDR3 protein: CASRDPGQLNTGELFF
CDR3 DNA: TGTGCCAGCAGGGACCCGGGACAGTTGAACACCGGGGAGCTGTTTTTT

D gene: .
V gene: TRBV27
J gene: TRBJ2-4
clone size: .
CDR3 protein: CASSPTRGASVKNIQYF
CDR3 DNA: TGTGCCAGCAGTCCCACAAGAGGGGCTAGTGTCAAAAACATTCAGTACTTC

D gene: .
V gene: TRBV25-1
J gene: TRBJ2-3
clone size: once
CDR3 protein: CASSERQGRSDTQYF
CDR3 DNA: TGTGCCAGCAGTGAACGCCAGGGAAGGTCAGATACGCAGTATTTT

D gene: .
V gene: TRBV4-1
J gene: TRBJ2-1
clone size: .
CDR3 protein: CASSQVDIVSYNEQFF
CDR3 DNA: TGCGCCAGCAGCCAAGTGGACATCGTCTCCTACAATGAGCAGTTCTTC

D gene: .
V gene: TRBV16
J gene: TRBJ1-5
clone size: .
CDR3 protein: CASSQSGLGSNQPQHF
CDR3 DNA: TGTGCCAGCAGCCAATCGGGTTTAGGGAGCAATCAGCCCCAGCATTTT

D gene: TRBD1
V gene: TRBV5-6
J gene: TRBJ2-4
clone size: .
CDR3 protein: CASSKITTGYIQYF
CDR3 DNA: TGTGCCAGCAGTAAGATCACGACAGGGTACATTCAGTACTTC

D gene: .
V gene: TRBV3-1/TRBV3-2
J gene: TRBJ1-2
clone size: .
CDR3 protein: CASSQLDSDYGYTF
CDR3 DNA: TGTGCCAGCAGCCAATTAGACAGTGACTATGGCTACACCTTC

D gene: TRBD1
V gene: TRBV5-1
J gene: TRBJ1-3
clone size: .
CDR3 protein: CASSSGTGPSGNTIYF
CDR3 DNA: TGCGCCAGCAGCTCCGGGACAGGGCCCTCTGGAAACACCATATATTTT

D gene: .
V gene: TRBV6-5
J gene: TRBJ2-1
clone size: .
CDR3 protein: CASSQDWSKSNEQFF
CDR3 DNA: TGTGCCAGCAGCCAAGACTGGTCGAAGTCCAATGAGCAGTTCTTC

D gene: .
V gene: TRBV7-6
J gene: TRBJ2-7
clone size: .
CDR3 protein: CASSLGKARDTEQYF
CDR3 DNA: TGTGCCAGCAGCTTAGGTAAAGCAAGGGACACCGAGCAGTACTTC

D gene: .
V gene: TRBV28
J gene: TRBJ1-6
clone size: .
CDR3 protein: CASSSMSPLHF
CDR3 DNA: TGTGCCAGCAGCTCGATGAGCCCCCTCCACTTT

D gene: .
V gene: TRBV11-1
J gene: TRBJ1-2
clone size: .
CDR3 protein: CASSLDQGPNYGYTF
CDR3 DNA: TGTGCCAGCAGCCTCGATCAGGGGCCGAACTATGGCTACACCTTC

D gene: .
V gene: TRBV6-1
J gene: TRBJ1-3
clone size: .
CDR3 protein: CASSEAKGRSGNTIYF
CDR3 DNA: TGTGCCAGCAGTGAAGCGAAGGGTAGATCTGGAAACACCATATATTTT

D gene: TRBD1
V gene: TRBV5-1
J gene: TRBJ2-2
clone size: .
CDR3 protein: CATEVRQGAGELFF
CDR3 DNA: TGCGCCACCGAGGTCCGACAGGGTGCCGGGGAGCTGTTTTTT

D gene: .
V gene: TRBV5-1
J gene: TRBJ2-3
clone size: .
CDR3 protein: CASSLEQTSTDTQYF
CDR3 DNA: TGCGCCAGCAGCTTGGAACAGACTAGCACAGATACGCAGTATTTT

D gene: .
V gene: TRBV7-8
J gene: TRBJ1-2
clone size: .
CDR3 protein: CASSLAGASNYGYTF
CDR3 DNA: TGTGCCAGCAGCTTAGCAGGAGCTTCTAACTATGGCTACACCTTC

D gene: .
V gene: TRBV4-1
J gene: TRBJ1-2
clone size: .
CDR3 protein: CASSQVGSYGYTF
CDR3 DNA: TGCGCCAGCAGCCAAGTGGGGAGCTATGGCTACACCTTC

D gene: TRBD2
V gene: TRBV5-4
J gene: TRBJ2-3
clone size: .
CDR3 protein: CASSWGLAPGTDTQYF
CDR3 DNA: TGTGCCAGCAGCTGGGGACTAGCCCCAGGCACAGATACGCAGTATTTT

D gene: .
V gene: TRBV12-5
J gene: TRBJ1-5
clone size: .
CDR3 protein: CASGRNSNQPQHF
CDR3 DNA: TGTGCTAGTGGACGGAATAGCAATCAGCCCCAGCATTTT

D gene: .
V gene: TRBV6-1
J gene: TRBJ1-5
clone size: .
CDR3 protein: CASSEFGSQPQHF
CDR3 DNA: TGTGCCAGCAGTGAATTCGGATCTCAGCCCCAGCATTTT

D gene: .
V gene: TRBV10-2
J gene: TRBJ2-5
clone size: .
CDR3 protein: CASSPGDGLETQYF
CDR3 DNA: TGCGCCAGCAGTCCCGGAGACGGGTTAGAGACCCAGTACTTC

D gene: .
V gene: TRBV6-6
J gene: TRBJ2-3
clone size: .
CDR3 protein: CASSYSIGKNTDTQYF
CDR3 DNA: TGTGCCAGCAGTTACTCAATCGGGAAGAACACAGATACGCAGTATTTT

D gene: TRBD1
V gene: TRBV7-2
J gene: TRBJ1-2
clone size: .
CDR3 protein: CASSSPGGYYGYTF
CDR3 DNA: TGTGCCAGCAGCTCCCCAGGGGGGTACTATGGCTACACCTTC